These 28 T cell receptor beta chains were all obtained from the same sample, sequenced in a study of CD8 T cells in ankylosing spondylitis. MiXCR, applied by TCRdb to the 5' RACE reads, yields one record per CDR3 protein. This sample yields about 300,000 distinct CDR3 sequences, of which more than 20% are seen a single time; roughly 3.6% belongs to the top ten. The specimen was blood, either unsorted or a sorted T cell fraction (not recorded which). Receptor source: a female donor with ankylosing spondylitis or in good health (not recorded which).

The chain carries TRBV7-2 and TRBJ2-3; 9 bases fit TRBD2. The CDR3 consists of 14 residues. Germline-derived CDR1 and CDR2 are SGHTA and FQGNSA. V trimming: 6 bases; J trimming: 2 bases; junction bases outside the gene matches: 3. CDR3 DNA sequence: TGTGCCAGCAGGACTAGCGGACTCACAGATACGCAGTATTTT. It translates to CASRTSGLTDTQYF.

This clonotype was seen a few times. The rearrangement joins TRBV4-2 to TRBJ2-6; no clear D gene. CDR1 and CDR2 from the germline V gene are LGHNA and YNFKEQ. With 1 base removed from V and 0 bases from J, the gap between germline ends came to 7 bases. This CDR3 is built from 16 residues. CDR3 sequence reads: CASSQGIRSGANVLTF. The CDR3 DNA is TGTGCCAGCAGCCAAGGTATACGCTCTGGGGCCAACGTCCTGACTTTC.

This clonotype came up many times. This chain links TRBV12-3 or TRBV12-4 with TRBJ2-7; 7 bases are shared with TRBD2. CDR3 length equals 14 residues. Trimming at V came to 5 bases and at J to 4 bases, leaving 8 bases not matched to a gene. CDR3 DNA sequence: TGTGCCAGCAGTCAGGAGTCTAGCGGTTACGAGCAGTACTTC. This translates into CASSQESSGYEQYF.

This clonotype was detected a few times. The chain recombines TRBV20-1 with TRBJ2-1; D is possibly TRBD2 (7 bases). The germline V gene encodes CDR1 DFQATT and CDR2 SNEGSKA (reference sequence). CDR3 length: 15 amino acids. V was cut by 6 bases and J by 4 bases, with 19 bases left in between. CDR3 nucleotide sequence: TGCAGTGCCCTGGAGGGGGGGACACCTTACAATGAGCAGTTCTTC. Translated: CSALEGGTPYNEQFF.

The sample holds a few counts of this clonotype. The chain employs TRBV28 and TRBJ2-7; 8 nucleotides align to TRBD2. The CDR3 extends over 13 amino acids. The V segment lost 10 bases and the J segment 0 bases; nucleotides outside the gene matches: 5. Germline V CDR1 and CDR2: MDHEN, SYDVKM. CDR3 protein: CATYSGNSYEQYF. CDR3 in DNA: TGTGCCACCTATAGCGGGAACTCCTACGAGCAGTACTTC.

There are many counts of this clonotype. This CDR3 is CSARVGWETQYF. CDR3 coding DNA: TGCAGTGCTAGGGTTGGGTGGGAGACCCAGTACTTC. The chain employs TRBV20-1 and TRBJ2-5; D is undetermined. The CDR3 contains 12 residues. Trimming shortened V by 3 bases and J by 5 bases, and 10 bases separated the two germline ends. Per the germline V gene, CDR1 is DFQATT and CDR2 is SNEGSKA (reference sequence).

The chain links TRBV7-2 to TRBJ2-5; TRBD1 agrees at 9 bases. V lost 6 bases and J lost 1; bases outside the gene matches: 0. CDR3 size: 13 residues. CDR1 is SGHTA and CDR2 is FQGNSA in the germline V gene. CDR3 nucleotide sequence: TGTGCCAGCAGGGACAGGGGCCAAGAGACCCAGTACTTC. Its protein is CASRDRGQETQYF.

This clonotype has ten or more counts. The CDR3 DNA reads as TGTGCCATCAGTGAACAACAGGGGTTGGGGCAGCCCCAGCATTTT. Translation: CAISEQQGLGQPQHF. This rearrangement joins TRBV10-3 to TRBJ1-5, with 7 bases matching TRBD1. Germline CDR1 ENHRY, CDR2 SYGVKD. V lost 3 bases to trimming and J lost 7 bases; unmatched junction nucleotides: 9. This CDR3 has 15 residues.

This clonotype came up many times. V gene TRBV20-1 combines with J gene TRBJ1-4; TRBD1 matches at 7 bases. Germline V gene sequence: CDR1 DFQATT, CDR2 SNEGSKA (reference sequence). V shed 0 bases, J shed 8 bases, and the junction held 9 bases outside the gene matches. This CDR3 region has 15 residues. The CDR3 sequence: CSARDPTGRGEKLFF. The CDR3 DNA is TGCAGTGCTAGAGATCCGACAGGGAGAGGGGAAAAACTGTTTTTT.

The chain recombines TRBV6-5 with TRBJ2-1, with a possible D match to TRBD2 (5 bases). V was shortened by 8 bases and J by 11 bases, with 19 bases between the two germline ends. Germline CDR1 is MNHEY and CDR2 is SVGAGI. The CDR3 is made up of 13 amino acids. The CDR3 region has the DNA TGTGCCAGCGTTAAGGTTGTCGGCGGGCAGCAGTTCTTC. Protein: CASVKVVGGQQFF.

This clonotype was observed a few times. This rearrangement joins TRBV30 to TRBJ2-7; D not resolved. CDR1 is GTSNPN and CDR2 is SVGIG in the germline V gene (reference sequence). Trimming left V 0 bases short and J 4 bases short, with 4 bases between. CDR3 length: 11 amino acids. The CDR3 region is CAWSVRYEQYF. The CDR3 DNA reads TGTGCCTGGAGTGTAAGGTACGAGCAGTACTTC.

This clonotype turned up a few times. The V gene is TRBV29-1, the J gene TRBJ1-2; TRBD1 matches at 7 bases. The CDR3 runs to 12 residues. The V gene end was trimmed by 7 bases and the J gene end by 11 bases; junction bases not matched to a gene: 13. From germline, CDR1 is SQVTM and CDR2 ANQGSEA. Here the CDR3 reads CSAGVQGVRYTF. The DNA of the CDR3 is TGCAGCGCTGGGGTGCAGGGGGTGAGGTACACCTTC.

V usage is TRBV4-1 and J usage is TRBJ1-1, with D unresolved. V lost 0 bases, J lost 1 base, and 6 bases lay in between. Germline V lookup: CDR1 MGHRA, CDR2 YSYEKL. This CDR3 spans 14 amino acids. This CDR3 is CASSQEGWNTEAFF. CDR3 sequence (DNA): TGCGCCAGCAGCCAAGAGGGGTGGAACACTGAAGCTTTCTTT.

This chain uses TRBV20-1 with TRBJ2-3; D is perhaps TRBD2 (7 bases). The CDR3 loop spans 14 amino acids. Germline V CDR1 and CDR2: DFQATT, SNEGSKA (reference sequence). Trimming shortened V by 3 bases and J by 0 bases, and 10 bases separated the two germline ends. CDR3 amino acids: CSARGGGSTDTQYF. The CDR3 nucleotides read TGCAGTGCTAGGGGAGGGGGTAGCACAGATACGCAGTATTTT.

The V gene is TRBV14, the J gene TRBJ2-2; D is unresolved. Germline V gene sequence: CDR1 SGHDN, CDR2 FVKESK. The CDR3 consists of 15 residues. V dropped 1 base and J dropped 6 bases, with 12 bases sitting between them. The CDR3 loop is CASSQGSNVPGELFF. DNA of the CDR3: TGTGCCAGCAGCCAAGGTTCCAATGTCCCCGGGGAGCTGTTTTTT.

The chain combines TRBV11-2 with TRBJ1-1; TRBD1 might be the D (5 bases). V lost 6 bases and J 1 base, leaving 9 bases between the germline ends. CDR1 is SGHAT and CDR2 is FQNNGV in the germline V gene. CDR3 length equals 13 residues. The CDR3 reads CASRRTGNTEAFF. CDR3 coding DNA: TGTGCCAGCAGACGAACAGGGAACACTGAAGCTTTCTTT.

This clonotype has a count of ten or more. This chain joins TRBV29-1 and TRBJ2-6; D is unresolved. CDR3 length: 13 residues. Trimming cost V 4 bases and J 2 bases, with 6 bases left between them. CDR1 SQVTM and CDR2 ANQGSEA come from the germline V gene. This CDR3 reads CSVGIPGANVLTF. The DNA for the CDR3 is TGCAGCGTTGGGATCCCTGGGGCCAACGTCCTGACTTTC.

V usage is TRBV29-1 and J usage is TRBJ2-1, with D uncertain. This CDR3 spans 14 amino acids. Germline CDR1 SQVTM, CDR2 ANQGSEA. V lost 6 bases and J lost 2, with 14 bases in between. DNA of the CDR3: TGCAGCGTCCGGGCTTTGCTAACCTACAATGAGCAGTTCTTC. It yields the protein CSVRALLTYNEQFF.

The chain carries TRBV6-2 or TRBV6-3 and TRBJ2-1; D tentatively fits TRBD1 or TRBD2 (5 bases each). CDR1 and CDR2 from the germline V gene are MNHEY and SVGEGT. The V end was cut by 5 bases, the J end by 8 bases, with 7 bases between. The CDR3 runs to 11 residues. The CDR3 loop reads CASSRDDEQFF. The CDR3 DNA sequence: TGTGCCAGCAGTCGGGACGATGAGCAGTTCTTC.

At least ten counts were recorded for this clonotype. CDR3 sequence reads: CASSPTSTGELFF. CDR3 DNA: TGTGCCAGCAGCCCGACTAGCACCGGGGAGCTGTTTTTT. The rearrangement links TRBV12-3 or TRBV12-4 to TRBJ2-2; possible D gene TRBD2, 6 bases. The CDR3 is 13 residues long. The ends were cut back, 6 bases at V and 4 bases at J, with 9 bases in the middle.

This clonotype was observed at least ten times. This chain uses TRBV28 with TRBJ2-5; no definite D call. CDR1 is MDHEN and CDR2 is SYDVKM in the germline V gene. This CDR3 spans 15 amino acids. V lost 5 bases and J lost 5, with 18 bases in between. CDR3 coding DNA: TGTGCCAGCAGTCCTTCACCAAAACCGAGGGAGACCCAGTACTTC. This sequence encodes CASSPSPKPRETQYF.

This clonotype was observed many times. This sequence joins TRBV6-5 and TRBJ1-2; no definite D call. The CDR3 totals 13 residues. From germline, CDR1 is MNHEY and CDR2 SVGAGI. V was trimmed by 2 bases and J by 6 bases, leaving 10 bases between them. The chain's CDR3 is CASSYRGLHGYTF. The DNA for the CDR3 is TGTGCCAGCAGTTACCGGGGATTACATGGCTACACCTTC.

This clonotype appeared many times. The chain combines TRBV2 with TRBJ1-2; 7 nucleotides line up with TRBD1. The germline V gene encodes CDR1 SNHLY and CDR2 FYNNEI. V lost 6 bases and J lost 0; bases outside the gene matches: 4. This CDR3 spans 14 amino acids. The CDR3 is CASRDRSTNYGYTF. The DNA of the CDR3 is TGTGCCAGCAGGGACAGGTCCACTAACTATGGCTACACCTTC. Variable domain in full (rest from reference TRBV2 and TRBJ1-2): EPEVTQTPSHQVTQMGQEVILRCVPISNHLYFYWYRQILGQKVEFLVSFYNNEISEKSEIFDDQFSVERPDGSNFTLKIRSTKLEDSAMYFCASRDRSTNYGYTFGSGTRLTVV.

The chain combines TRBV6-1 with TRBJ1-1; D may be TRBD1 (5 bases). The V end lost 6 bases, the J end lost 4 bases, and 15 bases lay between the germline ends. Germline V gene sequence: CDR1 MNHNS, CDR2 SASEGT. The CDR3 extends over 14 amino acids. CDR3 in DNA: TGTGCCAGCAGGGCAGGGAGTGCAATCACTGAAGCTTTCTTT. This sequence encodes CASRAGSAITEAFF.

This clonotype has just a few counts. V and J are TRBV7-2 and TRBJ1-4, with 10 bases identical to TRBD1. The CDR3 length is 15 residues. CDR1 and CDR2 (germline): SGHTA, FQGNSA. With 5 bases clipped from V and 8 bases from J, the junction kept 8 bases outside the gene matches. CDR3 nucleotide sequence: TGTGCCAGCAGCCGGGACAGGGGTTTCGTAGAAAAACTGTTTTTT. Its translation: CASSRDRGFVEKLFF.

This clonotype was seen only a few times. The J gene is TRBJ2-1, the V gene TRBV20-1; unclear D gene. This CDR3 is built from 12 residues. Trimming left V 1 base short and J 10 bases short, with 11 bases between. Germline CDR1 is DFQATT and CDR2 is SNEGSKA (reference sequence). The CDR3 bases are TGCAGTGCTAGAGCGAAGTCAGGAGAGCAGTTCTTC. Amino acid sequence: CSARAKSGEQFF.

The chain links TRBV20-1 to TRBJ2-1; the match to TRBD2 covers 8 bases. The CDR3 covers 14 residues. From germline, CDR1 is DFQATT and CDR2 SNEGSKA (reference sequence). Unmatched junction bases numbered 13, after V lost 5 bases and J lost 10 bases. CDR3 sequence: CSAVTSGAGSEQFF. The CDR3 DNA follows: TGCAGTGCTGTCACTAGCGGCGCCGGGAGCGAGCAGTTCTTC.

This clonotype was counted ten times or more. V and J are TRBV18 and TRBJ1-2, with TRBD1 as a possible D gene (5 bases). This CDR3 is 15 amino acids long. The germline CDR1 and CDR2 sequences are KGHSH and LQKENI. With 2 bases removed from V and 6 bases from J, the gap between germline ends came to 16 bases. As DNA, the CDR3 is TGTGCCAGCTCACCAACCGGGGGAACAGGCGATGGCTACACCTTC. It is translated as CASSPTGGTGDGYTF.